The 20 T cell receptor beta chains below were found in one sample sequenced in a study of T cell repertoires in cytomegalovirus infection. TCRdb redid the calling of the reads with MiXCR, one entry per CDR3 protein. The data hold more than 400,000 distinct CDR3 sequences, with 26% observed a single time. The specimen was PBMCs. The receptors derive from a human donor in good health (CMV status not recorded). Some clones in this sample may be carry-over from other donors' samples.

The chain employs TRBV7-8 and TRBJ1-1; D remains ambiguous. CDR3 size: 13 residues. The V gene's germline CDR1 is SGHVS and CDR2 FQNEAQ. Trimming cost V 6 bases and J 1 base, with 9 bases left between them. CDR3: CASSAQWNTEAFF. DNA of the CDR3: TGTGCCAGCAGTGCTCAATGGAACACTGAAGCTTTCTTT.

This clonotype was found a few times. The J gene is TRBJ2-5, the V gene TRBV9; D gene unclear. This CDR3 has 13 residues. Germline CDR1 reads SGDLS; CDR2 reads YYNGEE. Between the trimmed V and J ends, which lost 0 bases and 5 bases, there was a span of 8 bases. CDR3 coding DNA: TGTGCCAGCAGCGTAGATGAGGAGGAGACCCAGTACTTC. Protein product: CASSVDEEETQYF.

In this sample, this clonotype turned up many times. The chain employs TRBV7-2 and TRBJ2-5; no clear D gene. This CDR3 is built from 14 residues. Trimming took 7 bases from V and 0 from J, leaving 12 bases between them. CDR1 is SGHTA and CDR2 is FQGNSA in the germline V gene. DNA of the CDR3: TGTGCCAGCACCCCCAGTCCTTACCAAGAGACCCAGTACTTC. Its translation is CASTPSPYQETQYF.

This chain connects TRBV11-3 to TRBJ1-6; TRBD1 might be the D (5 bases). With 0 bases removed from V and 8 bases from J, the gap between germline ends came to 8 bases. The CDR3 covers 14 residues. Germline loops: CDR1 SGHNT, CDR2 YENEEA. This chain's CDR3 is CASSLETGYSPLHF. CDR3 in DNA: TGTGCCAGCAGCTTAGAAACAGGTTATTCACCCCTCCACTTT. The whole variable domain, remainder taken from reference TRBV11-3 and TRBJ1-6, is EAGVVQSPRYKIIEKKQPVAFWCNPISGHNTLYWYLQNLGQGPELLIRYENEEAVDDSQLPKDRFSAERLKGVDSTLKIQPAELGDSAVYLCASSLETGYSPLHFGNGTRLTVT.

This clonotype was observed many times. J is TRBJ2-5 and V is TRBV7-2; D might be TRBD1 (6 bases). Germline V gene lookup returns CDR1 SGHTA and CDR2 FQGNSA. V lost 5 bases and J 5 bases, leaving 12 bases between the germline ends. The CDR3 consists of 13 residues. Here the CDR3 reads CASSRRGWETQYF. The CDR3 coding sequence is TGTGCCAGCAGCCGCAGGGGTTGGGAGACCCAGTACTTC.

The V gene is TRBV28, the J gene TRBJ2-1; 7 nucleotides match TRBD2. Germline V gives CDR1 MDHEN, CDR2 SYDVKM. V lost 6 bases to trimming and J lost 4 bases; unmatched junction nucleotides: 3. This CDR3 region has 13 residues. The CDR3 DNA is TGTGCCAGCAGACTAGCGCCTTACAATGAGCAGTTCTTC. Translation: CASRLAPYNEQFF.

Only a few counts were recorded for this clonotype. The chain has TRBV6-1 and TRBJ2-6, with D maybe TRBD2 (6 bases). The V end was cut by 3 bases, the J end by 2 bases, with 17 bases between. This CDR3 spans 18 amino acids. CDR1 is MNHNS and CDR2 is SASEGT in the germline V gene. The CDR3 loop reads CASSELVGGSTGANVLTF. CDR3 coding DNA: TGTGCCAGCAGTGAGTTAGTGGGAGGTTCCACTGGGGCCAACGTCCTGACTTTC.

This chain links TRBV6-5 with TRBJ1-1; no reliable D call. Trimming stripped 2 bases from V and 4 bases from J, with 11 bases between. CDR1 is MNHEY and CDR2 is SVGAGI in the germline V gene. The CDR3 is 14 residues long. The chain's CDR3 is CASSYKYGVTEAFF. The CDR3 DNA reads TGTGCCAGCAGTTACAAGTACGGGGTCACTGAAGCTTTCTTT.

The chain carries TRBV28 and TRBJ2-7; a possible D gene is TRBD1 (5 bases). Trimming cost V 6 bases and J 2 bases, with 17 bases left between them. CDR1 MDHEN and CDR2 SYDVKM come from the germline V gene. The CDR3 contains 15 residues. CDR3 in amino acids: CASSFQGTKTYEQYF. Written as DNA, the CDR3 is TGTGCCAGCAGCTTTCAGGGAACCAAGACCTACGAGCAGTACTTC.

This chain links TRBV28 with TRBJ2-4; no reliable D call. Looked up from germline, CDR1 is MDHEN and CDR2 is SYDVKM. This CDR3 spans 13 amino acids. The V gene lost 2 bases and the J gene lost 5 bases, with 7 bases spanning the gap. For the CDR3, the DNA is TGTGCCAGCAGTTTAAACAGCCAAAACATTCAGTACTTC. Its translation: CASSLNSQNIQYF. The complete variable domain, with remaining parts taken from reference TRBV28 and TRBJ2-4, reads DVKVTQSSRYLVKRTGEKVFLECVQDMDHENMFWYRQDPGLGLRLIYFSYDVKMKEKGDIPEGYSVSREKKERFSLILESASTNQTSMYLCASSLNSQNIQYFGAGTRLSVL.

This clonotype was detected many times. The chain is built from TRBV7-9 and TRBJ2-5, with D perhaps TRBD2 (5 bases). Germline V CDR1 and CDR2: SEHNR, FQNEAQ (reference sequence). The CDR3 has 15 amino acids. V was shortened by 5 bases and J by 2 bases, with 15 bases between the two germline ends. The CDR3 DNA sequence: TGTGCCAGCAGCCCTGGATGGGAGAAACAAGAGACCCAGTACTTC. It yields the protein CASSPGWEKQETQYF.

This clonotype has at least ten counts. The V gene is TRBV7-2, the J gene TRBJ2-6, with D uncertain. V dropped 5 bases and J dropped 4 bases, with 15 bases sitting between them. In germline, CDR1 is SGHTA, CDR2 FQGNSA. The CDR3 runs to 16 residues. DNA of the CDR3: TGTGCCAGCAGCCCGGACGCCAGTACCGGGGCCAACGTCCTGACTTTC. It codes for CASSPDASTGANVLTF.

The CDR3 sequence: CASSSRMDRENQPQHF. The DNA for the CDR3 is TGTGCCAGTAGTTCTCGTATGGACAGAGAAAATCAGCCCCAGCATTTT. The J gene is TRBJ1-5, the V gene TRBV19; the D gene is possibly TRBD1 (6 bases). The CDR3 has 16 residues. The germline CDR1 and CDR2 sequences are LNHDA and SQIVND (reference sequence). With 5 bases removed from V and 4 bases from J, the gap between germline ends came to 18 bases.

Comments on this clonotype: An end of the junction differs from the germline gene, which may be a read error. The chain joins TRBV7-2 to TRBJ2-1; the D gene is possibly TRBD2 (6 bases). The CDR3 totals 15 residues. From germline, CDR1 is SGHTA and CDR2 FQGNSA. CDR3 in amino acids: CANSSEGSSYNEQFF. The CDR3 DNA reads TGTGCCAACAGCTCGGAGGGCAGCTCCTACAATGAGCAGTTCTTC.

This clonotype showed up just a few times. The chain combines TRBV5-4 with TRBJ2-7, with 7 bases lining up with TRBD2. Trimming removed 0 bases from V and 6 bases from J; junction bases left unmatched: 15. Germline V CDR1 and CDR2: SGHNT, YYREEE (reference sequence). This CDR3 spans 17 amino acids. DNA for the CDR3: TGTGCCAGCAGCTTGGAAGTTCTGGGGGGAGGGCCTCCCGAGCAGTACTTC. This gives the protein CASSLEVLGGGPPEQYF.

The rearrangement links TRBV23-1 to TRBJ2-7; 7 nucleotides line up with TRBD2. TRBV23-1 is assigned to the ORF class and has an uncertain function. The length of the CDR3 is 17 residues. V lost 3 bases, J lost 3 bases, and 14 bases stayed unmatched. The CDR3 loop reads CASSQSTPRGEDYEQYV. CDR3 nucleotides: TGCGCCAGCAGTCAGTCCACCCCTCGGGGGGAGGACTACGAGCAGTACGTC.

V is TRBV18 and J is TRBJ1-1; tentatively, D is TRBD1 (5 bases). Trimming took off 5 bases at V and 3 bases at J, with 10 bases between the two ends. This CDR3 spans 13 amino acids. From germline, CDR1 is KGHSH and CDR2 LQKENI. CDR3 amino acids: CASSAQEDTEAFF. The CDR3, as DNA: TGTGCCAGCTCAGCACAGGAGGACACTGAAGCTTTCTTT. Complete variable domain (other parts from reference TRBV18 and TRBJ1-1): NAGVMQNPRHLVRRRGQEARLRCSPMKGHSHVYWYRQLPEEGLKFMVYLQKENIIDESGMPKERFSAEFPKEGPSILRIQQVVRGDSAAYFCASSAQEDTEAFFGQGTRLTVV.

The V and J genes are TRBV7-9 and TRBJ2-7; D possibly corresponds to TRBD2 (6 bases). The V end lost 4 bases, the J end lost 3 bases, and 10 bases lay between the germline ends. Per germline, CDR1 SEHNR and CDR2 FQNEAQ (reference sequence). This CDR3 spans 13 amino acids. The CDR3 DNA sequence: TGTGCCAGCAGCTCGGACTACTACTACGAGCAGTACTTC. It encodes CASSSDYYYEQYF.

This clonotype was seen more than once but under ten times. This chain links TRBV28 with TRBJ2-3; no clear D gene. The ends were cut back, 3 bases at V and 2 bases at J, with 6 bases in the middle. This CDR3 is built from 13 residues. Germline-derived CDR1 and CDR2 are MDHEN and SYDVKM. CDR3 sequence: CASSFGNTDTQYF. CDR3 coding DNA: TGTGCCAGCAGTTTCGGTAACACAGATACGCAGTATTTT.

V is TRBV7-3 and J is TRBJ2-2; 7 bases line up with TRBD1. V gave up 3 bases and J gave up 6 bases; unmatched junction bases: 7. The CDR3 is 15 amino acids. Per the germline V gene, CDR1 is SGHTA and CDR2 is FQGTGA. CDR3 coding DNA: TGTGCCAGCAGCTTTCGTCAGGGGGTAGCCGGGGAGCTGTTTTTT. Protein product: CASSFRQGVAGELFF.